The 24 T cell receptor beta chains below were found in one sample sequenced in a study of T cell changes during pregnancy in multiple sclerosis. Sequencing was performed with immunoSEQ multiplex PCR; in TCRdb, only in-frame clones are kept and a portion is missing. The sample holds roughly 40,000 clones, roughly 90% seen once. Here the sequenced sample was CD4+ T cells from peripheral blood mononuclear cells, taken in the second trimester of pregnancy. The source is a female donor with multiple sclerosis, enrolled in a pregnancy study.

The sample holds a few counts of this clone. V usage is TRBV7-2 and J usage is TRBJ1-1, with TRBD1 matching 8 bases. V lost 6 bases and J lost 4; bases outside the gene matches: 4. The germline CDR1 and CDR2 sequences are SGHTA and FQGNSA. The CDR3 contains 13 residues. This CDR3 reads CASRLQGGTEAFF. CDR3 DNA: TGTGCCAGCAGACTACAGGGGGGCACTGAAGCTTTCTTT.

The rearrangement links TRBV10-3 to TRBJ2-7; 9 bases are shared with TRBD1. Germline V CDR1 and CDR2: ENHRY, SYGVKD. The CDR3 covers 15 residues. Losses at the gene ends were 3 bases for V and 6 bases for J; bases not matched to a gene: 9. The CDR3 loop is CAISDSDRGAGEQYF. The CDR3 DNA is TGTGCCATCAGTGATAGCGACAGGGGGGCAGGCGAGCAGTACTTC.

The chain joins TRBV25-1 to TRBJ2-1, with D hard to call. The V gene lost 7 bases and the J gene lost 5 bases, with 6 bases spanning the gap. CDR1 MGHDK and CDR2 SYGVNS come from the germline V gene. The CDR3 consists of 11 residues. CDR3 protein: CASTRNNEQFF. Written as DNA, the CDR3 is TGTGCCAGCACGAGGAACAATGAGCAGTTCTTC.

This chain joins TRBV2 and TRBJ1-2; D possibly corresponds to TRBD1 (5 bases). Deletions cut 4 bases from V and 7 bases from J, with 13 bases between. CDR1 SNHLY and CDR2 FYNNEI come from the germline V gene. CDR3 length equals 13 residues. Here the CDR3 reads CASSGAGGSGYTF. The CDR3 DNA sequence: TGTGCCAGCAGTGGGGCCGGGGGTAGTGGCTACACCTTC.

The genes are TRBV5-8 and TRBJ2-2, with TRBD2 matching over 10 bases. Trimming removed 0 bases from V and 6 bases from J; junction bases left unmatched: 11. The germline CDR1 and CDR2 sequences are SGHTS and YDEGEE. There are 18 residues in the CDR3. CDR3 bases: TGTGCCAGCAGCTTGGTGGTTGGTGTAGCGGGAGGTCCCGGGGAGCTGTTTTTT. This gives the protein CASSLVVGVAGGPGELFF. Based on the CDR3 plus reference TRBV5-8 and TRBJ2-2, the full variable domain is EAGVTQSPTHLIKTRGQQATLRCSPISGHTSVYWYQQALGLGLQFLLWYDEGEERNRGNFPPRFSGRQFPNYSSELNVNALELEDSALYLCASSLVVGVAGGPGELFFGEGSRLTVL.

This clone was recorded only once. The CDR3 region is CASGGDEPLHF. CDR3 DNA sequence: TGTGCCAGCGGGGGGGACGAACCCCTCCACTTT. The gene calls are TRBV2 and TRBJ1-6; possible D gene TRBD1, 5 bases. The CDR3 is made up of 11 amino acids. Per germline, CDR1 SNHLY and CDR2 FYNNEI. V was pared by 8 bases and J by 12 bases, with 11 bases between.

In its sample, this clone was seen once. CDR3 nucleotide sequence: TGTGCCACGCGCCAGATGACCGAGTCTGGGACAGAAGCTTTCTTT. This gives the protein CATRQMTESGTEAFF. This chain joins TRBV15 and TRBJ1-1, with TRBD1 as a possible D gene (6 bases). The CDR3 has 15 residues. V was trimmed by 9 bases and J by 8 bases, leaving 25 bases between them. Germline CDR1 and CDR2: LNHNV and YYDKDF (reference sequence).

The chain joins TRBV7-2 to TRBJ2-1, with 7 bases aligning to TRBD1. Per the germline V gene, CDR1 is SGHTA and CDR2 is FQGNSA. V shed 1 base and J 10 bases; nucleotides not matched to a gene: 10. This CDR3 spans 15 amino acids. The CDR3 here is CASSLVGTDFGEQFF. The CDR3 DNA follows: TGTGCCAGCAGCTTAGTGGGGACAGATTTCGGCGAGCAGTTCTTC.

The V gene is TRBV12-5, the J gene TRBJ1-1; D uncertain. Germline CDR1 is LGHNT and CDR2 is FRNRAP. This CDR3 is built from 14 residues. Trimming cost V 7 bases and J 11 bases, with 23 bases left between them. CDR3 region: CASALDWATPEAFF. DNA for the CDR3: TGTGCTAGTGCCCTGGACTGGGCGACCCCGGAGGCTTTCTTT.

The chain couples TRBV6-6 to TRBJ1-3, with D unclear. Germline values: CDR1 MNHNY, CDR2 SVGAGI (reference sequence). V was trimmed by 5 bases and J by 0 bases, leaving 11 bases between them. The CDR3 consists of 15 residues. In nucleotides, the CDR3 is TGTGCCAGCAGTCCTGGACTCCCCTCTGGAAACACCATATATTTT. Translation gives CASSPGLPSGNTIYF.

This chain connects TRBV6-6 to TRBJ2-6; 7 nucleotides align to TRBD1. Germline V gene lookup returns CDR1 MNHNY and CDR2 SVGAGI (reference sequence). V lost 7 bases, J lost 2 bases, and 2 bases stayed unmatched. The CDR3 has 14 amino acids. This CDR3 reads CASTTGAGANVLTF. DNA of the CDR3: TGTGCCAGCACCACAGGGGCTGGGGCCAACGTCCTGACTTTC.

This rearrangement joins TRBV19 to TRBJ1-2; D remains unclear. The CDR3 sequence is 13 residues long. V was shortened by 5 bases and J by 7 bases, with 14 bases between the two germline ends. CDR1 is LNHDA, CDR2 SQIVND, per germline (reference sequence). This CDR3 is CASSLEGIGGYTF. CDR3 in DNA: TGTGCCAGTAGTTTGGAGGGAATCGGTGGCTACACCTTC.

The chain recombines TRBV9 with TRBJ1-1; D possibly corresponds to TRBD1 (6 bases). The CDR3 runs 15 residues. V lost 0 bases and J 1 base, leaving 10 bases between the germline ends. Germline-derived CDR1 and CDR2 are SGDLS and YYNGEE. The CDR3, as DNA: TGTGCCAGCAGCGTAGAAAACAGGGCGAACACTGAAGCTTTCTTT. This gives the protein CASSVENRANTEAFF.

This sequence joins TRBV19 and TRBJ2-1; TRBD2 matches at 11 bases. Losses at the gene ends were 5 bases for V and 7 bases for J; bases not matched to a gene: 13. The CDR3 is 17 amino acids. CDR1 LNHDA and CDR2 SQIVND come from the germline V gene (reference sequence). The CDR3 bases are TGTGCCAGTAGTGAACTAGCGGGGGTTTCTACCTGGAATGAGCAGTTCTTC. Protein: CASSELAGVSTWNEQFF. The variable domain in full, completed from reference TRBV19 and TRBJ2-1, reads DGGITQSPKYLFRKEGQNVTLSCEQNLNHDAMYWYRQDPGQGLRLIYYSQIVNDFQKGDIAEGYSVSREKKESFPLTVTSAQKNPTAFYLCASSELAGVSTWNEQFFGPGTRLTVL.

The gene calls are TRBV21-1 and TRBJ2-1; the D call TRBD2 from the table was never checked on the DNA. TRBV21-1 is a listed pseudogene. CDR3 length: 19 residues. The CDR3 loop reads CASRAPTSGGRGQFNEQFF. The DNA of the CDR3 is TGTGCCAGCAGGGCACCGACTAGCGGGGGCCGAGGTCAGTTCAATGAGCAGTTCTTC.

This CDR3 reads CASSHDSWGDIQYF. Here the CDR3 DNA reads TGTGCCAGCAGCCATGACTCCTGGGGAGACATTCAGTACTTC. V and J are TRBV7-9 and TRBJ2-4; TRBD2 might be the D (5 bases). This CDR3 contains 14 residues. From germline, CDR1 is SEHNR and CDR2 FQNEAQ (reference sequence). V dropped 5 bases and J dropped 8 bases, with 16 bases sitting between them.

J is TRBJ2-2 and V is TRBV7-9, with D tentatively TRBD1 (6 bases). CDR1 and CDR2 (germline): SEHNR, FQNEAQ (reference sequence). The ends were cut back, 4 bases at V and 4 bases at J, with 13 bases in the middle. This CDR3 contains 15 residues. CDR3 protein: CASSSDRRGTGELFF. DNA of the CDR3: TGTGCCAGCAGCTCCGACAGGCGTGGCACCGGGGAGCTGTTTTTT.

CDR3: CASSIVGGGKSGYTF. For the CDR3, the DNA is TGTGCCAGTAGTATCGTCGGGGGGGGGAAAAGTGGCTACACCTTC. The V gene is TRBV19, the J gene TRBJ1-2; weak D call: TRBD1 (5 bases). From germline, CDR1 is LNHDA and CDR2 SQIVND (reference sequence). V was shortened by 3 bases and J by 7 bases, with 18 bases between the two germline ends. CDR3 length: 15 residues.

The chain employs TRBV25-1 and TRBJ1-2; 7 nucleotides agree with TRBD1. V shed 5 bases, J shed 5 bases, and the junction held 5 bases outside the gene matches. Germline V gives CDR1 MGHDK, CDR2 SYGVNS. The CDR3 totals 13 residues. CDR3 DNA sequence: TGTGCCAGCAGTACGGGACAGCCTTATGGCTACACCTTC. As protein: CASSTGQPYGYTF.

This chain uses TRBV7-2 with TRBJ1-1; possible D gene TRBD1, 6 bases. Germline values: CDR1 SGHTA, CDR2 FQGNSA. Deletions cut 2 bases from V and 0 bases from J, with 13 bases between. The CDR3 runs 16 residues. CDR3 in amino acids: CASSLPLAGVNTEAFF. CDR3 nucleotides: TGTGCCAGCAGCTTACCCCTGGCAGGGGTGAACACTGAAGCTTTCTTT.

The chain uses TRBV30 and TRBJ1-5; 9 bases map to TRBD1. Germline CDR1 GTSNPN, CDR2 SVGIG (reference sequence). Germline trimming cut 2 bases from V and 6 bases from J; bases unmatched to any gene: 8. This CDR3 spans 15 amino acids. The CDR3 sequence is CAWSLTGGLTQPQHF. The CDR3 region has the DNA TGTGCCTGGAGTCTAACAGGGGGCTTGACTCAGCCCCAGCATTTT.

V usage is TRBV9 and J usage is TRBJ1-2; TRBD1 is a possible D gene (6 bases). The V gene lost 3 bases and the J gene lost 6 bases, with 21 bases spanning the gap. The CDR3 loop spans 16 amino acids. In germline, CDR1 is SGDLS, CDR2 YYNGEE. The CDR3 DNA is TGTGCCAGCAGCGGCCTGAAGAGGGGGTGGACTCATGGCTACACCTTC. Amino acid sequence: CASSGLKRGWTHGYTF.

The genes are TRBV5-4 and TRBJ2-3, with a possible D match to TRBD2 (5 bases). Germline-derived CDR1 and CDR2 are SGHNT and YYREEE (reference sequence). The CDR3 contains 14 residues. V was shortened by 3 bases and J by 4 bases, with 12 bases between the two germline ends. CDR3 amino acids: CASSSDWGSDTQYF. The CDR3 region has the DNA TGTGCCAGCAGCTCGGACTGGGGTTCAGATACGCAGTATTTT.

This chain links TRBV19 with TRBJ1-1, with 12 bases identical to TRBD1. CDR3 length: 16 amino acids. The V gene's germline CDR1 is LNHDA and CDR2 SQIVND (reference sequence). V shed 9 bases, J shed 1 base, and the junction held 9 bases outside the gene matches. The CDR3 region is CARGTGGFRKNTEAFF. CDR3 DNA: TGTGCCAGGGGGACAGGGGGCTTTCGTAAGAACACTGAAGCTTTCTTT.